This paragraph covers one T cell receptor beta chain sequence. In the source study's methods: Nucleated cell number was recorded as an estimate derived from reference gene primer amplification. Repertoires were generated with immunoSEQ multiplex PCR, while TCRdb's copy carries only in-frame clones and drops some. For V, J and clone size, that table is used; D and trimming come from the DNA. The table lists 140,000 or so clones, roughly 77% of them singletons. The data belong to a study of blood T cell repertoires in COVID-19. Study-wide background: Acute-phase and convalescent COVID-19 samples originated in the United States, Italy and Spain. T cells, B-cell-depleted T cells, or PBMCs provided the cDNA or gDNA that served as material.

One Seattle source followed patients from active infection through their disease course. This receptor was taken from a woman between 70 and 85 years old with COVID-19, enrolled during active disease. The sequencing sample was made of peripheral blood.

CDR3 sequence reads: CASSLRLAGGLHSDTQYF. CDR3 nucleotide sequence: TGTGCCAGCAGCTTGAGGCTAGCGGGGGGGCTTCACTCAGATACGCAGTATTTT. The chain is built from TRBV5-6 and TRBJ2-3, with 12 bases identical to TRBD2. The V segment lost 1 base and the J segment 4 bases; nucleotides outside the gene matches: 10. CDR1 SGHDT and CDR2 YYEEEE come from the germline V gene. CDR3 length: 18 residues.